This T cell receptor beta chain was observed in a study of T cell responses to AZD1222 COVID-19 vaccine. The table came from immunoSEQ multiplex PCR; TCRdb's copy has only in-frame clones and leaves some out. The sample has about 160,000 clones, 90% to 95% seen once. CDR1 is LNHDA, CDR2 SQIVND, per germline (reference sequence). The V segment lost 4 bases and the J segment 4 bases; nucleotides outside the gene matches: 4. The CDR3 consists of 15 residues. The sequences come from peripheral blood, collected on day 0 of MenACWY control vaccination. This clonotype originated in an adult in good health. V usage is TRBV19 and J usage is TRBJ1-5, with TRBD1 matching 10 bases. The CDR3 here is CASSTSGQGNQPQHF. The DNA of the CDR3 is TGTGCCAGTAGTACGTCGGGACAGGGGAATCAGCCCCAGCATTTT.